The clone carrying this TCR beta chain was observed a handful of times. This specimen belongs to a study of blood T cell repertoires in COVID-19. Assay: immunoSEQ multiplex PCR; the TCRdb copy retains only in-frame clones and omits some. The sample lists roughly 150,000 clones, around 74% occurring once. Patients in Seattle were enrolled during active infection, then followed longitudinally. Germline assignment: CDR1 LNHDA and CDR2 SQIVND (reference sequence). Trimming at V came to 6 bases and at J to 6 bases, leaving 6 bases not matched to a gene. The CDR3 runs to 13 residues. The TCR was taken from an older woman with COVID-19, enrolled during active disease. This rearrangement joins TRBV19 to TRBJ1-1; 8 bases are a match to TRBD1. What was sequenced was peripheral blood. The CDR3 DNA reads as TGTGCCAGTAGGGTGACAGGGGAGGCTGAAGCTTTCTTT. The encoded protein is CASRVTGEAEAFF.